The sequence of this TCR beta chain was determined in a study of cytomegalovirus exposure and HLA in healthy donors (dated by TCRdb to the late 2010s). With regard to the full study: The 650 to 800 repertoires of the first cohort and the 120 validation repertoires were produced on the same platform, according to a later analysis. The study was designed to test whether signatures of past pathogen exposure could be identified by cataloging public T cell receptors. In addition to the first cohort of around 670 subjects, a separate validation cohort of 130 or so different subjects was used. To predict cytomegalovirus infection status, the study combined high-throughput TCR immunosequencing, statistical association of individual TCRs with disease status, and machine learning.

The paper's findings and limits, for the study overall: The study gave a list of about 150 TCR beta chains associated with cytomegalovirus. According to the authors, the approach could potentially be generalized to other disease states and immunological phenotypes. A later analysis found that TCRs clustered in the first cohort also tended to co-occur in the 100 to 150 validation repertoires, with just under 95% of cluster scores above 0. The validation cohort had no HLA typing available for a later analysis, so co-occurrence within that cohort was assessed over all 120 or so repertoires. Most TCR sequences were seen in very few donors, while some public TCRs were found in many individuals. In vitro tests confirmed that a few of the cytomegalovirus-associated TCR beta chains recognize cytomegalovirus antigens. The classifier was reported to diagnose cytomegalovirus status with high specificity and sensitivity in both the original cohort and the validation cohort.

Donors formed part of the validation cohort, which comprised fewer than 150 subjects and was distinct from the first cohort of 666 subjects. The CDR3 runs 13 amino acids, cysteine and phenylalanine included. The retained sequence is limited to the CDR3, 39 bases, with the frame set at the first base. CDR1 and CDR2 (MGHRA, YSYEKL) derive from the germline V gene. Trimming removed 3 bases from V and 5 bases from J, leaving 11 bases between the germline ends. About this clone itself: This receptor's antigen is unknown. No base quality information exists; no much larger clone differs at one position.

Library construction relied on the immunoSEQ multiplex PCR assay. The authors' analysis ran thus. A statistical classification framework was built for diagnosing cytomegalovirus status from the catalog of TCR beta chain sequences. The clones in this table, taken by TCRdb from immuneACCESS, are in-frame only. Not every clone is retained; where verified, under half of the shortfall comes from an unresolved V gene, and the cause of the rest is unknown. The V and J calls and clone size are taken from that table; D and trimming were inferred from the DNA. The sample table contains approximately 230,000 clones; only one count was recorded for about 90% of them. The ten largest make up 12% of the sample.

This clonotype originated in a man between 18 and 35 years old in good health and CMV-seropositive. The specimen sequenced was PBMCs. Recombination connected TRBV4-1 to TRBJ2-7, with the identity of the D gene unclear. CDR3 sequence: CASSQITGDEQYF. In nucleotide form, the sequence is TGCGCCAGCAGCCAGATCACGGGCGACGAGCAGTACTTC.